Listed below are T cell receptor beta chains from one sample, sequenced in a study of blood T cells in healthy people across ages. TCRdb fed the 5' RACE reads into MiXCR, producing one record per CDR3 protein. This table has 750,000 to 950,000 distinct CDR3 sequences, 25% to 30% appearing once. This same sample was also taken into another study, of T cells of mothers and their children.

Sequenced material: blood. All receptors derive from a woman aged 40 to 50 in good health. CDR3s include the opening cysteine and the closing phenylalanine or tryptophan. The D gene is left open where the match is weak. The listing skips clone size in some rows; elsewhere it reads once, few, many or a size class.

D	size	V	J	DNA	CDR3
.	.	TRBV28	TRBJ1-5	TGTGCCAATGGAGGGTATAATCAGCCCCAGCATTTT	CANGGYNQPQHF
.	.	TRBV15	TRBJ1-5	TGTGCCACCGGACCGGACCAGATGGGCAATCAGCCCCAGCATTTT	CATGPDQMGNQPQHF
.	.	TRBV6-5	TRBJ1-1	TGTGCCAGCAGTTACTTCGGCAGGGGGAACACTGAAGCTTTCTTT	CASSYFGRGNTEAFF
.	once	TRBV27	TRBJ2-1	TGTGCCAGCAGTTTCGCACGGAATGAGCAGGTCTTC	CASSFARNEQVF
.	.	TRBV9	TRBJ1-2	TGTGCCAGCAGCGGGGCCGGCAGGGGTATAGGCTACACCTTC	CASSGAGRGIGYTF
.	.	TRBV28	TRBJ2-6	TGTGCCAGCAGTGAGGGCTTTACCTCTGGGGCCAACGTCCTGACTTTC	CASSEGFTSGANVLTF
.	.	TRBV28	TRBJ1-4	TGTGCCAGCAGTCACCCGCGGACGGGAAATGAAAAACTGTTTTTT	CASSHPRTGNEKLFF
TRBD1	many	TRBV20-1	TRBJ2-5	TGCAGTGCTAGGACGACAGGGATAATGGAGACCCAGTACTTC	CSARTTGIMETQYF
TRBD1	many	TRBV18	TRBJ2-7	TGTGCCAGCTCGATACAGGGGGCTGGTTACGAGCAGTACTTC	CASSIQGAGYEQYF
.	.	TRBV19	TRBJ2-7	TGTGCCAGTAGAAGGGACCCTACCTACGAGCAGTACTTC	CASRRDPTYEQYF
.	.	TRBV5-1	TRBJ1-3	TGCGCCAGCAGCCTGAGTGTCCGCTCTGGAAACACCATATATTTT	CASSLSVRSGNTIYF
TRBD1	few	TRBV5-1	TRBJ1-1	TGCGCCAGCAGCCGACAGGGGCCCACTGAAGCTTTCTTT	CASSRQGPTEAFF
TRBD2	.	TRBV5-1	TRBJ2-1	TGCGCCAGCAGCTCCTCACTAGCGGGGCCCTACGCCGAGCAGTTCTTC	CASSSSLAGPYAEQFF
.	many	TRBV27	TRBJ2-7	TGTGCCAGCAGTATGTGGGGGGGCTCGAGCTCCTACGAGCAGTACTTC	CASSMWGGSSSYEQYF
.	few	TRBV5-1	TRBJ1-3	TGCGCCAGCAGCGGCCTCGGAGGGACCTCTGGAAACACCATATATTTT	CASSGLGGTSGNTIYF
TRBD1	few	TRBV20-1	TRBJ1-6	TGCAGTGCAGCATCCGGGACAGGTCGTAATTCACCCCTCCACTTT	CSAASGTGRNSPLHF
TRBD1	.	TRBV25-1	TRBJ1-2	TGTGCCAGCAGTGAATATATGGGACAGGGTGGTAGTGGCTACACCTTC	CASSEYMGQGGSGYTF
TRBD2	few	TRBV20-1	TRBJ2-7	TGCAGTGCTACCCCCCGCGGGGACTACGTAAACGAGCAGTACTTC	CSATPRGDYVNEQYF
TRBD2	few	TRBV4-1	TRBJ2-7	TGCGCCAGCAGCCAAGAGGAGACTAGCGGGGTTGAGTACGAGCAGTACTTC	CASSQEETSGVEYEQYF
.	.	TRBV12-3/TRBV12-4	TRBJ2-7	TGTGCCAGCAGCTCCACCACAAGCCACGAGCAGTACTTC	CASSSTTSHEQYF
.	.	TRBV5-1	TRBJ1-1	TGCGCCAGCAGCTTGAATCAGGACACTGAAGCTTTCTTT	CASSLNQDTEAFF
TRBD2	many	TRBV9	TRBJ2-7	TGTGCCAGCAGCGTAGGGGGGGGGTTATCTTCCTACGAGCAGTACTTC	CASSVGGGLSSYEQYF
TRBD1	.	TRBV20-1	TRBJ2-1	TGCAGTGCCTCCCCGACAGGGGGGGTAAGTAGAAATGAGCAGTTCTTC	CSASPTGGVSRNEQFF
.	.	TRBV15	TRBJ2-7	TGTGCCACCAGCAGAGATCGGTTTGGGGGTCGGTACGAGCAGTACTTC	CATSRDRFGGRYEQYF
.	.	TRBV9	TRBJ2-7	TGTGCCAGCAGCCCGCAGACAGACTACGAGCAGTACTTC	CASSPQTDYEQYF
TRBD1	many	TRBV28	TRBJ1-2	TGTGCCAGCAGCCTGACAGGGCCCAACTATGGCTACACCTTC	CASSLTGPNYGYTF
.	.	TRBV7-3	TRBJ2-2	TGTGCCAGCAGCTTAGATCCGGGGGACAGACCGTTTTTT	CASSLDPGDRPFF
.	many	TRBV3-1	TRBJ2-3	TGTGCCAGCAGCCAAACAGATACGCAGTATTTT	CASSQTDTQYF
.	.	TRBV24-1	TRBJ1-1	TGTGCCACCAGTGACGGATTGAACACTGAAGCTTTCTTT	CATSDGLNTEAFF
.	.	TRBV28	TRBJ2-7	TGTGCCAGCAGCCAAAGAGAGCAGTACTTC	CASSQREQYF
.	.	TRBV11-2	TRBJ2-7	TGTGCCAGCAGGAAGGCCTACGAGCAGTACTTC	CASRKAYEQYF
.	few	TRBV10-3	TRBJ2-5	TGTGCCATCAGTACTCGACAGGTCCAAGAGACCCAGTACTTC	CAISTRQVQETQYF
TRBD1	.	TRBV28	TRBJ2-7	TGTGCCAGCAGTTCACCTCCGGGACAGGGGGCCCCCTACGAGCAGTACTTC	CASSSPPGQGAPYEQYF
.	.	TRBV24-1	TRBJ2-1	TGTGCCACCAGTGCCCAAGGAACCAAGCAGTTCTTC	CATSAQGTKQFF
.	many	TRBV29-1	TRBJ2-1	TGCAGCGTGTGGATGTTTAGTCGGGGAACAACCTACAATGAGCAGTTCTTC	CSVWMFSRGTTYNEQFF
.	few	TRBV7-9	TRBJ2-7	TGTGCCAGCAGCTTATTAGAGAGTGGCGAGCAGTACTTC	CASSLLESGEQYF
.	few	TRBV28	TRBJ2-7	TGTGCCAGCAGTTTAATCCTGGGGGCCTACGAGCAGTACTTC	CASSLILGAYEQYF
.	many	TRBV18	TRBJ2-6	TGTGCCAGCTCGCAGAGCTCTGGGGCCAACGTCCTGACTTTC	CASSQSSGANVLTF
TRBD2	.	TRBV28	TRBJ2-4	TGTGCCAGCAGAACCCCCTCGGGGGGGAGTAACAAGCAGTACTTC	CASRTPSGGSNKQYF
.	.	TRBV14	TRBJ1-2	TGTGCCAGCAGCCAAAATCGCGGGCCCCTGGGAGGCTACACCTTC	CASSQNRGPLGGYTF
TRBD1	.	TRBV7-6	TRBJ2-7	TGTGCCAGCAGCTTAGACCCCGGGACAGGGTGGAACGAGCAGTACTTC	CASSLDPGTGWNEQYF
.	few	TRBV20-1	TRBJ2-1	TGCAGTGCTAGAGTTGGGAGTAGCCTTTACAATGAGCAGTTCTTC	CSARVGSSLYNEQFF
.	few	TRBV7-9	TRBJ1-1	TGTGCCAGCAGCAGAGACAGGCAGAACACTGAAGCTTTCTTT	CASSRDRQNTEAFF
.	.	TRBV7-2	TRBJ2-2	TGTGTCAGCAGCCCTCCCGGGGAGCTGTTTTTT	CVSSPPGELFF
.	.	TRBV5-1	TRBJ2-1	TGCGCCAGCAGCACCCGGGCTTCGGGTAGTGGTGAGCAGTTCTTC	CASSTRASGSGEQFF
TRBD2	.	TRBV5-1	TRBJ2-3	TGCGCCAGCAGCTTCCTGACTAGCGGGGCAGGAGATACGCAGTATTTT	CASSFLTSGAGDTQYF
.	few	TRBV19	TRBJ1-4	TGTGCCAGTAGTATGGGCAGGCGCCGTTCTAATGAAAAACTGTTTTTT	CASSMGRRRSNEKLFF
.	few	TRBV28	TRBJ1-5	TGTGCCAGCAGCCCCCAACGACAGGCCAAGTGGCCCCAGCATTTT	CASSPQRQAKWPQHF
.	.	TRBV3-1	TRBJ2-7	TGTGCCAGCAGCCAACGCGGGGAATACAATGAGCAGTACTTC	CASSQRGEYNEQYF
.	.	TRBV20-1	TRBJ1-2	TGCAGTGCCCGAGAGAGGACATTCTATGGCTACACCTTC	CSARERTFYGYTF
.	few	TRBV7-9	TRBJ2-1	TGTGCCAGCAGCCCTCTTTATAGCTCCTACAATGAGCAGTTCTTC	CASSPLYSSYNEQFF
.	.	TRBV5-1	TRBJ2-1	TGCGCCAGCAGCTTGGGACTGCCACGGAATGAGCAGTTCTTC	CASSLGLPRNEQFF
TRBD2	few	TRBV9	TRBJ2-5	TGTGCCAGCAGCACTACTAGCGGGGTCCCCGGGACCCAGTACTTC	CASSTTSGVPGTQYF
.	.	TRBV20-1	TRBJ2-7	TGCAGTGCTAGGATAACCGGTTCTAATGAGCAGTACTTC	CSARITGSNEQYF
TRBD2	few	TRBV5-1	TRBJ2-1	TGCGCCAGCAGCTTGGGCCAGCTTGGGTCTAGCGGGGGGGGATACAATGAGCAGTTCTTC	CASSLGQLGSSGGGYNEQFF
TRBD1	few	TRBV6-5	TRBJ2-3	TGTGCCAGCAGTTTCGACAGGGCTGCGGGCACAGATACGCAGTATTTT	CASSFDRAAGTDTQYF